The TCR beta chain under discussion was sequenced for a study of regulatory T cells in long-lasting Graves disease (dated by TCRdb to about 2021). For the wider study: Antithyroid drugs had been taken for less than 3 months by newly diagnosed Graves' disease patients. A total of roughly 35 samples underwent TCR sequencing, from some 13 patients with persistent Graves' disease and approximately 20 patients with newly diagnosed Graves' disease. This study used TCR sequencing and RNA sequencing of peripheral blood to compare persistent Graves' disease patients against newly diagnosed Graves' disease patients. The study took place in China and was registered as a clinical trial.

Including cysteine and phenylalanine, the CDR3 has 13 amino acids. The CDR3 DNA has 39 bases and is translated from base 1. CDR1 and CDR2, looked up from the germline V gene, are SGHTA and FQGNSA. This clonotype was seen at least ten times. Its antigen remains unidentified. No much larger clone exists at a distance of one base, and base qualities are not known. The sample's time point label, decoded: newly diagnosed GD, antithyroid drugs for less than 3 months. For both TCR sequencing and RNA sequencing, RNA was extracted from PBMCs using TRIzol. The diagnosis of Graves' disease was made according to American Thyroid Association guidelines. Patients were recruited from an endocrinology department in Xi'an, China. Each patient gave 8.5 to 9.5 milliliters of peripheral blood, collected in an EDTA anticoagulant tube. Ficoll Paque Plus density gradient separation was used to isolate PBMCs, and no further T cell sorting was done. An Agilent 2100 Bioanalyzer and agarose gel were used to check RNA quality, while a NanoDrop 2000 measured RNA concentration.

Broader findings and caveats from the paper: As a limitation, the authors acknowledged that the small sample size may reduce accuracy. TRBV28, TRBJ1-2 and TRBJ2-5 were preferentially used in persistent disease, while TRBV20-1 and TRBJ2-1 were favored in newly diagnosed disease. Sequencing and analysis were limited to the TCR beta chain. A larger number of public clonotypes was shared among persistent patients (2,741) than among newly diagnosed patients (approximately 1,000). Lower TCR Shannon entropy and fewer highly expanded clones were observed in persistent Graves' disease patients than in newly diagnosed patients, which suggested clonal expansion. Only peripheral blood was studied, because thyroid tissue, the primary lesion, was inaccessible.

Receptor amplification or capture employed multiplex PCR. Sequencing took place on an Illumina HiSeq 4000. To build TCR beta libraries, CDR3 regions were amplified by Arm-PCR using iRepertoire HTBI primers. Gel purification was performed on PCR products prior to sequencing. The paper's data handling went like this. Across samples, 60 to 75 TRBV and roughly 15 TRBJ segments were identified and used for gene usage analysis of CDR3 amino acid clonotypes. Filtered high-quality paired reads were merged into contigs using COPE and FqMerger. BLAST was used to align contigs to the IMGT TRBV, TRBD and TRBJ reference genes, and CDR3 was defined following IMGT. Any clonotype with a frequency above 0.1% was counted as a highly expanded clone. Repertoire diversity was measured by Shannon entropy, and V-J evenness by the Gini coefficient. A clonotype was considered public if more than one individual shared it. TCRdb reanalyzed the raw reads on its own, using fastp at Q25 for trimming and MiXCR for clone calling, and kept in-frame beta chains. CDR3 protein sequences are deduplicated, and each keeps its most common genes and DNA. Clone size and V and J calls follow TCRdb, not the original study. The sample records 200,000 to 250,000 distinct CDR3 sequences, 15% to 20% of which are singletons. The biggest ten clones account for approximately 20% of the sample.

This chain is built from TRBV7-2 and TRBJ2-4; the D gene assignment is ambiguous. The DNA end is more similar to TRBJ1-2, so the J call may be wrong. This TCR was recovered from a female donor with Graves disease. The specimen comprised peripheral blood mononuclear cells (PBMCs), sampled at new diagnosis, from a patient treated with antithyroid drugs. The CDR3 loop reads CASSLNVEDGYTF. The DNA sequence is given as TGTGCCAGCAGCTTAAATGTGGAGGACGGCTACACCTTC.